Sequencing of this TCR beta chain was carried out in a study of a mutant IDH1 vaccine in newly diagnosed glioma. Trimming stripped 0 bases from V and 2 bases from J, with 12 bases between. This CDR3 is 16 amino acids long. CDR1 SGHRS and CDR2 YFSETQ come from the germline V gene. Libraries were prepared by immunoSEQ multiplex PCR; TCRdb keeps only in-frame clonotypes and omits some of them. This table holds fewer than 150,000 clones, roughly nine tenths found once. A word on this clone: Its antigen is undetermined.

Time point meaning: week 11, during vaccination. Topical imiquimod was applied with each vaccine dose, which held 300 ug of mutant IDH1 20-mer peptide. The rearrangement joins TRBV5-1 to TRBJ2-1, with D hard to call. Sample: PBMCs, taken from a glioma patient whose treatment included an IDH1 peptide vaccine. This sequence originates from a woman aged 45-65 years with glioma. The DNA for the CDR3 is TGCGCCAGCAGCTTGGATGGGGATCCCACCTACAATGAGCAGTTCTTC. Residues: CASSLDGDPTYNEQFF.